The rows below give T cell receptor beta chains drawn from one sample of a study of blood T cells in healthy people across ages. TCRdb independently ran MiXCR on the 5' RACE reads; one entry per CDR3 protein. There are fewer than 900,000 distinct CDR3 sequences in the sample; 43% occur only once, and under 25% lies in the top ten. Sequencing used blood. These receptors were taken from a woman aged 55-69 years in good health. Both conserved end residues are part of each CDR3. The order of the fields is J gene, clone size, D gene, V gene, CDR3 DNA, CDR3 protein. The D gene is left open where the match is weak. Part of the rows lack a size; the others show once, few, many or a class for expanded clones.

j_call: TRBJ2-7; clone_size: NA; d_call: NA; v_call: TRBV20-1; cdr3_nt: TGCAGTGCTAGACTCCCCCTGGGCAGAACCTACGAGCAGTACTTC; cdr3_aa: CSARLPLGRTYEQYF
j_call: TRBJ2-7; clone_size: few; d_call: TRBD2; v_call: TRBV11-1; cdr3_nt: TGTGCCAGTAGCCCGGACCAACTAGCGGGGCAGTACTTC; cdr3_aa: CASSPDQLAGQYF
j_call: TRBJ2-1; clone_size: few; d_call: NA; v_call: TRBV21-1; cdr3_nt: TGTGCCAGCAGCAAAGAGGGGGACAGATCCTACAATGAGCAGTTCTTC; cdr3_aa: CASSKEGDRSYNEQFF
j_call: TRBJ1-5; clone_size: NA; d_call: NA; v_call: TRBV25-1; cdr3_nt: TGTGCCAGCAGTGAGAGGGCGCTGGAGCCCCAGCATTTT; cdr3_aa: CASSERALEPQHF
j_call: TRBJ1-2; clone_size: few; d_call: NA; v_call: TRBV20-1; cdr3_nt: TGCAGTGCTAGAGATGTAGGGGCCCAATACACCTTC; cdr3_aa: CSARDVGAQYTF
j_call: TRBJ2-7; clone_size: few; d_call: TRBD2; v_call: TRBV20-1; cdr3_nt: TGCAGTGCTCCCAGACTAGCGGGAGGCGAGCAGTACTTC; cdr3_aa: CSAPRLAGGEQYF
j_call: TRBJ1-2; clone_size: NA; d_call: NA; v_call: TRBV19; cdr3_nt: TGTGCCAGCAGAGTTGGCGGGGGCTCTGGCTACACCTTC; cdr3_aa: CASRVGGGSGYTF
j_call: TRBJ2-7; clone_size: many; d_call: TRBD2; v_call: TRBV4-3; cdr3_nt: TGCGCCAGCAGCCAAGATCAAAGCGGGAGGGCGTACGAGCAGTACTTC; cdr3_aa: CASSQDQSGRAYEQYF
j_call: TRBJ2-5; clone_size: NA; d_call: NA; v_call: TRBV11-2; cdr3_nt: TGTGCCAGCAGGTCCTCACCCGAAGAGACCCAGTACTTC; cdr3_aa: CASRSSPEETQYF
j_call: TRBJ2-1; clone_size: NA; d_call: NA; v_call: TRBV2; cdr3_nt: TGTGCCAGCAGTGATCGCAGGTCCGGCAATGAGCAGTTCTTC; cdr3_aa: CASSDRRSGNEQFF
j_call: TRBJ2-1; clone_size: once; d_call: TRBD1; v_call: TRBV7-3; cdr3_nt: TGTGCCAGCAGCTTAGTGGACAGGGGGGGGTACAATGAGCAGTTCTTC; cdr3_aa: CASSLVDRGGYNEQFF
j_call: TRBJ2-5; clone_size: NA; d_call: NA; v_call: TRBV2; cdr3_nt: TGTGCCAGCCGCCGAGGATCCCGAGAGACCCAGTACTTC; cdr3_aa: CASRRGSRETQYF
j_call: TRBJ1-2; clone_size: NA; d_call: NA; v_call: TRBV20-1; cdr3_nt: TGCAGTGCTAGAGATGGTCCCAACTATGGCTACACCTTC; cdr3_aa: CSARDGPNYGYTF
j_call: TRBJ2-7; clone_size: NA; d_call: NA; v_call: TRBV3-1; cdr3_nt: TGTGCCAGCAGCCAAGGTCTTTGGGTTGAGCAGTACTTC; cdr3_aa: CASSQGLWVEQYF
j_call: TRBJ2-5; clone_size: NA; d_call: NA; v_call: TRBV28; cdr3_nt: TGTGCCAGCAGTTTCGAGGAGCGGCAAGAGACCCAGTACTTC; cdr3_aa: CASSFEERQETQYF
j_call: TRBJ2-3; clone_size: NA; d_call: NA; v_call: TRBV4-3; cdr3_nt: TGCGCCAGCAGCCAAGAAATGAAGGGCGGCACAGATACGCAGTATTTT; cdr3_aa: CASSQEMKGGTDTQYF
j_call: TRBJ2-3; clone_size: once; d_call: TRBD1; v_call: TRBV12-3/TRBV12-4; cdr3_nt: TGTGCCAGCCTGGTCCACGGGGACAGGAGAGGAACCACAGATACGCAGTATTTT; cdr3_aa: CASLVHGDRRGTTDTQYF
j_call: TRBJ2-1; clone_size: NA; d_call: NA; v_call: TRBV6-1; cdr3_nt: TGTGCCAGCAGCCCTACTCGTAGGTTGGGCAATGAGCAGTTCTTC; cdr3_aa: CASSPTRRLGNEQFF
j_call: TRBJ1-6; clone_size: NA; d_call: TRBD1; v_call: TRBV5-5; cdr3_nt: TGTGCCAGCAACCCGAGTGGGACAGGGACGGGTTCACCCCTCCACTTT; cdr3_aa: CASNPSGTGTGSPLHF
j_call: TRBJ1-6; clone_size: NA; d_call: NA; v_call: TRBV27; cdr3_nt: TGTGCCACCCAAACAGGGAGCTCCTATAATTCACCCCTCCACTTT; cdr3_aa: CATQTGSSYNSPLHF
j_call: TRBJ2-1; clone_size: NA; d_call: NA; v_call: TRBV9; cdr3_nt: TGTGCCAGCAGCGTAGACGGGTGCGAGCAGTTCTTC; cdr3_aa: CASSVDGCEQFF
j_call: TRBJ1-1; clone_size: NA; d_call: NA; v_call: TRBV27; cdr3_nt: TGTGCCAGCAGTTTCTCGGCTTTGAACACTGAAGCTTTCTTT; cdr3_aa: CASSFSALNTEAFF
j_call: TRBJ1-4; clone_size: NA; d_call: NA; v_call: TRBV10-3; cdr3_nt: TGTGCCATCAGTCCCCAGGTGGATCTGCCTAATGAAAAACTGTTTTTT; cdr3_aa: CAISPQVDLPNEKLFF
j_call: TRBJ2-1; clone_size: NA; d_call: TRBD2; v_call: TRBV9; cdr3_nt: TGTGCCAGCAGCCCTGGGACTAGCCGGAACAATGAGCAGTTCTTC; cdr3_aa: CASSPGTSRNNEQFF
j_call: TRBJ2-7; clone_size: few; d_call: TRBD1; v_call: TRBV7-2; cdr3_nt: TGTGCCAGCAGCTCGGGACAGTCCGCCTACGAGCAGTACTTC; cdr3_aa: CASSSGQSAYEQYF
j_call: TRBJ2-1; clone_size: few; d_call: NA; v_call: TRBV12-3/TRBV12-4; cdr3_nt: TGTGCCAGCATCCCCGGAGGCAGCCATTCCTACAATGAGCAGTTCTTC; cdr3_aa: CASIPGGSHSYNEQFF
j_call: TRBJ2-7; clone_size: few; d_call: NA; v_call: TRBV6-2/TRBV6-3; cdr3_nt: TGTGCCAGCAGTTTGTATAACATTGACTACGAGCAGTACTTC; cdr3_aa: CASSLYNIDYEQYF
j_call: TRBJ2-7; clone_size: NA; d_call: NA; v_call: TRBV3-1; cdr3_nt: TGTGCCAGCAGCCAAGAGGGAAGGACTTACGAGCAGTACTTC; cdr3_aa: CASSQEGRTYEQYF
j_call: TRBJ1-6; clone_size: few; d_call: NA; v_call: TRBV7-8; cdr3_nt: TGTGCCAGCAGCTTAGCGCGGTGGAGGCATAATTCACCCCTCCACTTT; cdr3_aa: CASSLARWRHNSPLHF
j_call: TRBJ1-4; clone_size: few; d_call: NA; v_call: TRBV6-5; cdr3_nt: TGTGCCAGCAGTATGGACAGCGCTAATGAAAAACTGTTTTTT; cdr3_aa: CASSMDSANEKLFF
j_call: TRBJ1-1; clone_size: NA; d_call: NA; v_call: TRBV12-3/TRBV12-4; cdr3_nt: TGTGCCAGCAGCGCACAGGGAGGGGAAAAAACTGAAGCTTTCTTT; cdr3_aa: CASSAQGGEKTEAFF
j_call: TRBJ2-7; clone_size: NA; d_call: NA; v_call: TRBV6-2/TRBV6-3; cdr3_nt: TGTGCCAGCACTAGGGGGTTAGACTACGAGCAGTACTTC; cdr3_aa: CASTRGLDYEQYF
j_call: TRBJ2-1; clone_size: NA; d_call: TRBD2; v_call: TRBV12-3/TRBV12-4; cdr3_nt: TGTGCCAGCAGTTTACGGGGCCGGACTAGCGGGACGAACAATGAGCAGTTCTTC; cdr3_aa: CASSLRGRTSGTNNEQFF
j_call: TRBJ2-1; clone_size: NA; d_call: TRBD2; v_call: TRBV20-1; cdr3_nt: TGCAGTGCCTTAACATATAGCGGGGACCTTTACAATGAGCAGTTCTTC; cdr3_aa: CSALTYSGDLYNEQFF
j_call: TRBJ2-7; clone_size: NA; d_call: TRBD2; v_call: TRBV11-2; cdr3_nt: TGTGCCAGCAGCTTAGCATGGCGCGGGAGGAAGACCTACGAGCAGTACTTC; cdr3_aa: CASSLAWRGRKTYEQYF
j_call: TRBJ2-1; clone_size: NA; d_call: NA; v_call: TRBV7-7; cdr3_nt: TGTGCTAGCAGCCTCTACCAAACCAGCTCCTACAATGAGCAGTTCTTC; cdr3_aa: CASSLYQTSSYNEQFF
j_call: TRBJ2-2; clone_size: NA; d_call: TRBD1; v_call: TRBV12-3/TRBV12-4; cdr3_nt: TGTGCCAGCAGCAGGACAGGGGGAATGGCCGGGGAGCTGTTTTTT; cdr3_aa: CASSRTGGMAGELFF
j_call: TRBJ1-6; clone_size: once; d_call: TRBD1; v_call: TRBV6-6; cdr3_nt: TGTGCCAGCAGATCCACAGGGGAGTCACCCCTCCACTTT; cdr3_aa: CASRSTGESPLHF
j_call: TRBJ2-7; clone_size: NA; d_call: TRBD1; v_call: TRBV11-2; cdr3_nt: TGTGCCAGCAGCTTAGTAACCGGGACAGGGATCCTCTACGAGCAGTACTTC; cdr3_aa: CASSLVTGTGILYEQYF
j_call: TRBJ2-3; clone_size: few; d_call: TRBD1; v_call: TRBV20-1; cdr3_nt: TGCAGTGGGGGGACAGGGGCTCAAAGGGGTACGCAGTATTTT; cdr3_aa: CSGGTGAQRGTQYF
j_call: TRBJ2-7; clone_size: few; d_call: TRBD2; v_call: TRBV7-2; cdr3_nt: TGTGCCAGCAGCTCCCTGGGACTAGCCTCCTACAATGAGCAGTACTTC; cdr3_aa: CASSSLGLASYNEQYF
j_call: TRBJ1-4; clone_size: many; d_call: NA; v_call: TRBV12-3/TRBV12-4; cdr3_nt: TGTGCCAGCAGATCCGACTCTGGGCGGCTGTTTTTT; cdr3_aa: CASRSDSGRLFF
j_call: TRBJ2-5; clone_size: NA; d_call: NA; v_call: TRBV12-3/TRBV12-4; cdr3_nt: TGTTCCAGCAGTCGTACAAGAGAGGCCCAGTACTTC; cdr3_aa: CSSSRTREAQYF
j_call: TRBJ2-2; clone_size: NA; d_call: TRBD1; v_call: TRBV7-3; cdr3_nt: TGTGCCAGCAGCAGCCCCGACAGGGGGGGGGAGCTGTTTTTT; cdr3_aa: CASSSPDRGGELFF
j_call: TRBJ2-3; clone_size: NA; d_call: NA; v_call: TRBV5-1; cdr3_nt: TGCGCCAGCAGGGACTCTCCTAGGGGAGTCGATACGCAGTATTTT; cdr3_aa: CASRDSPRGVDTQYF
j_call: TRBJ1-2; clone_size: NA; d_call: NA; v_call: TRBV7-9; cdr3_nt: TGTGCCAGCAGCGGGGCCGGGGCGGCTAACTATGGCTACACCTTC; cdr3_aa: CASSGAGAANYGYTF
j_call: TRBJ2-5; clone_size: NA; d_call: TRBD2; v_call: TRBV29-1; cdr3_nt: TGCAGCGTTGTGGAACTAGCGGGACAAGAGACCCAGTACTTC; cdr3_aa: CSVVELAGQETQYF
j_call: TRBJ2-7; clone_size: NA; d_call: NA; v_call: TRBV6-5; cdr3_nt: TGTGCCAGCAGTGATAGTAGTTCCTACGAGCAGTACTTC; cdr3_aa: CASSDSSSYEQYF
j_call: TRBJ2-5; clone_size: NA; d_call: NA; v_call: TRBV21-1; cdr3_nt: TGTGCCAGCAGCAAAGCCTGGCAGGGTGGGAAAGAGACCCAGTACTTC; cdr3_aa: CASSKAWQGGKETQYF
j_call: TRBJ2-3; clone_size: few; d_call: NA; v_call: TRBV20-1; cdr3_nt: TGCAGTGGCAGAGGGGGAACCACAGATACGCAGTATTTT; cdr3_aa: CSGRGGTTDTQYF
j_call: TRBJ2-6; clone_size: NA; d_call: TRBD1; v_call: TRBV15; cdr3_nt: TGTGCCACCAGCAACGACAGGGGCCCTGGGGCCAACGTCCTGACTTTC; cdr3_aa: CATSNDRGPGANVLTF
j_call: TRBJ1-6; clone_size: once; d_call: TRBD1; v_call: TRBV27; cdr3_nt: TGTGCCAGCAGTCCCCCGACAGGGGCCAGCTCCTATAATTCACCCCTCCACTTT; cdr3_aa: CASSPPTGASSYNSPLHF
j_call: TRBJ1-1; clone_size: NA; d_call: NA; v_call: TRBV10-3; cdr3_nt: TGTGCCATCAGCGGAGGGATTATGAACACTGAAGCTTTCTTT; cdr3_aa: CAISGGIMNTEAFF
j_call: TRBJ1-1; clone_size: NA; d_call: NA; v_call: TRBV12-3/TRBV12-4; cdr3_nt: NA; cdr3_aa: CASSSSGVEAFF
j_call: TRBJ1-1; clone_size: NA; d_call: NA; v_call: TRBV7-9; cdr3_nt: TGTGCCAGCAGCCGCCGGGGGAACACTGAAGCTTTCTTT; cdr3_aa: CASSRRGNTEAFF